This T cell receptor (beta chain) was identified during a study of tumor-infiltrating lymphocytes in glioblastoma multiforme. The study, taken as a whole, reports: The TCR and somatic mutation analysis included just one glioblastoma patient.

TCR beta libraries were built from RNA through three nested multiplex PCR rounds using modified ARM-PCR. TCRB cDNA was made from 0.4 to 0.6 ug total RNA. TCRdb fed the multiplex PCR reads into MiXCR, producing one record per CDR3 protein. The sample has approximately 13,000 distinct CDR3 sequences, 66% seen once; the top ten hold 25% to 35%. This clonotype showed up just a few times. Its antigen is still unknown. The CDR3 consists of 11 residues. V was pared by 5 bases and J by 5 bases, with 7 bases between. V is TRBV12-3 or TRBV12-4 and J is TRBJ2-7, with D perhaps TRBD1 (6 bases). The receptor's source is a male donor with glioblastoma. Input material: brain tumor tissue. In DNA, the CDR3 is TGTGCCAGCAGTCCAGGGGACGAGCAGTACTTC. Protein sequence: CASSPGDEQYF.